This TCR beta chain was obtained from a study of blood T cell repertoires in COVID-19 (dated by TCRdb to about 2020). Background on the whole study: Collaborator samples came from the United States, Italy and Spain and covered acute and convalescent phases of COVID-19. The repertoires were released in a freely available public database intended as a resource for research on the immune response to SARS-CoV-2. A de-identified subject ID, COVID-19 status, age in years and sex were almost always included in the sample metadata. Deeply sampled blood TCRbeta repertoires from subjects exposed to, actively infected with, or recovered from COVID-19 were included in the dataset. The prospective study material was composed of cDNA or gDNA derived from T cells, B-cell-depleted T cells, or PBMCs. The samples were drawn from two sources: the first 160 participants of the ongoing ImmuneRACE study, and 1,000 to 1,500 subjects contributed by 6 global collaborators. Where HLA class I and class II types were available, the types were taken from metadata supplied by the sample provider, not from assay-based typing.

The germline V gene yields MNHEY for CDR1 and SVGAGI for CDR2. Between the V and J ends, shortened by 6 bases and 2 bases respectively, the junction contains 14 bases. The cysteine opens and the phenylalanine closes a CDR3 of 15 amino acids. This entry keeps only the CDR3 DNA: 45 bases, framed from base 1. Results and caveats for the whole study, not just this receptor: The amount of clinical and demographic metadata varied by source and participant and was provided uncurated.

TCRbeta CDR3 regions were amplified from genomic DNA using the immunoSEQ Assay, a bias-controlled multiplex PCR. Processing in the source paper ran as follows. The number of nucleated cells in each sample was estimated from the amplification of reference gene primers within the assay. Sequence reads were collapsed and filtered to measure the absolute abundance of every unique TCRbeta CDR3 rearrangement. For each sample, productive Simpson clonality was calculated as the square root of Simpson's diversity index over productive rearrangements. TCRdb mirrors the immuneACCESS table, restricted to in-frame sequences. Some clones are absent from its copies; in checked studies, under half trace to an unresolved V gene, and the reason for the others is unknown. V and J calls and clone size are as listed in that table; D and trimming were resolved from the DNA. In this sample the table shows over 200,000 clones, nearly 90% of which occur a single time. More than 10% of the sample rests with the top ten.

In regard to this clone: Its antigen specificity is not known. No qualities accompany the bases; no much larger clone lies one base away.

Participants in the prospective study were enrolled through a virtual design, were aged roughly 18 to 90 years, and lived in 24 United States geographic areas. In the prospective study, cohorts were assigned on the basis of participant-reported clinical history obtained from a screening survey and a study questionnaire. Recovered participants in ImmuneRACE Cohort 3 were defined as having two consecutive negative NP/OP PCR tests, clearance from a healthcare professional, or resolution of symptoms. Mobile phlebotomists in the prospective study collected whole blood, serum and a nasopharyngeal or oropharyngeal swab from every participant. Participants in the prospective study had the option to provide additional blood draws and questionnaires over a roughly 2-month period. Blood samples from the prospective study were shipped frozen or at room temperature prior to DNA extraction.

The V and J segments used are TRBV6-5 and TRBJ1-5; matching of 6 bases hints at TRBD1 as the D gene. This TCR came from a man aged 25 to 40 who had recovered from COVID-19. The sample taken for sequencing was PBMCs or T cells enriched from blood (not recorded which). Read as DNA, the sequence is TGTGCCAGCAGGCCTACAGGGATCGGCAATCAGCCCCAGCATTTT. It is translated as CASRPTGIGNQPQHF.